The 10 T cell receptor beta chains listed next were all sequenced from one sample in a study of technical replicates of blood from a few donors. The method was immunoSEQ multiplex PCR; TCRdb's version includes in-frame clones alone and lacks a portion of them. The sample lists more than 65,000 clones; around 97% were seen once. The specimen sequenced was T cells isolated from PBMCs. The receptors were gathered from a human donor in good health.

In the case of this clone: Relative to the germline gene, one junction end is altered; a read error may explain this. The chain couples TRBV2 to TRBJ1-1, with D maybe TRBD1 (5 bases). Germline V lookup: CDR1 SNHLY, CDR2 FYNNEI. The CDR3 covers 11 residues. CDR3 sequence (DNA): TGTGCCAGCAATGAATGGGGCGAAGCTTTCTTT. It translates to CASNEWGEAFF. Supplemented by reference TRBV2 and TRBJ1-1, the full variable domain reads EPEVTQTPSHQVTQMGQEVILRCVPISNHLYFYWYRQILGQKVEFLVSFYNNEISEKSEIFDDQFSVERPDGSNFTLKIRSTKLEDSAMYFCASNEWGEAFFGQGTRLTVV.

J is TRBJ2-2 and V is TRBV10-2, with 9 bases aligning to TRBD1. This CDR3 region has 17 residues. The germline gives CDR1 WSHSY, CDR2 SAAADI. With V trimmed by 1 base and J by 7 bases, 10 bases remained unmatched. The CDR3, as DNA: TGCGCCAGCAGTGAGTTCATATGGGACAGGGAAGGCGGGGAGCTGTTTTTT. Amino acids: CASSEFIWDREGGELFF.

V usage is TRBV7-8 and J usage is TRBJ1-1, with D possibly TRBD1 on 6 matching bases. Germline V gene lookup returns CDR1 SGHVS and CDR2 FQNEAQ. V lost 6 bases and J 6 bases, leaving 11 bases between the germline ends. This CDR3 is built from 12 residues. CDR3 DNA sequence: TGTGCCAGCAGTCCTGGGACACCTGAAGCTTTCTTT. Translating it yields CASSPGTPEAFF.

V usage is TRBV7-2 and J usage is TRBJ2-7; possibly TRBD2 for D (5 bases). Per germline, CDR1 SGHTA and CDR2 FQGNSA. The CDR3 consists of 14 residues. Trimming removed 3 bases from V and 5 bases from J, with 14 bases in between. CDR3 sequence: CASSFAAVGDEQYF. CDR3 in DNA: TGTGCCAGCAGCTTCGCAGCGGTTGGAGACGAGCAGTACTTC.

The chain is built from TRBV5-1 and TRBJ2-1, with D possibly matching TRBD1 (6 bases). Trimming shortened V by 4 bases and J by 8 bases, and 22 bases separated the two germline ends. The CDR3 sequence is 16 residues long. Germline V lookup: CDR1 SGHRS, CDR2 YFSETQ. CDR3: CASSPKPRDTSDEQFF. As DNA, the CDR3 is TGCGCCAGCAGCCCCAAACCCCGGGACACGTCCGATGAGCAGTTCTTC.

The chain couples TRBV5-6 to TRBJ2-4; a possible D gene is TRBD2 (5 bases). Trimming took off 3 bases at V and 0 bases at J, with 10 bases between the two ends. CDR3 size: 15 residues. Germline lookup yields CDR1 SGHDT and CDR2 YYEEEE. Here the CDR3 DNA reads TGTGCCAGCAGCTCCCTGGACTTAGCCAAAAACATTCAGTACTTC. It translates to CASSSLDLAKNIQYF.

The V and J genes are TRBV5-5 and TRBJ2-7; 9 nucleotides match TRBD2. The length of the CDR3 is 12 residues. CDR1 and CDR2 from the germline V gene are SGHKS and YYEKEE (reference sequence). V was clipped by 7 bases and J by 6 bases; unmatched bases: 5. CDR3 nucleotide sequence: TGTGCCAGCGTGGCTAGCGGGACCGAGCAGTACTTC. Protein sequence: CASVASGTEQYF.

The rearrangement joins TRBV11-3 to TRBJ2-7; 16 bases are shared with TRBD2. V shed 5 bases, J shed 5 bases, and the junction held 18 bases outside the gene matches. The germline V gene encodes CDR1 SGHNT and CDR2 YENEEA. The CDR3 spans 20 residues. This chain's CDR3 is CASSPRIGTSGRGIGNEQYF. CDR3 sequence (DNA): TGTGCCAGCAGCCCCCGAATCGGGACTAGCGGGAGGGGAATCGGGAACGAGCAGTACTTC.

This clone was observed once. V gene TRBV2 combines with J gene TRBJ1-5, with D hard to call. Germline V gene data show CDR1 as SNHLY and CDR2 as FYNNEI. CDR3 length: 13 residues. V lost 7 bases to trimming and J lost 5 bases, with 12 bases between them. The CDR3 loop is CASKPGWDQPQHF. The CDR3, as DNA: TGTGCCAGCAAGCCAGGCTGGGATCAGCCCCAGCATTTT. The full variable domain, rest sourced from reference TRBV2 and TRBJ1-5, is EPEVTQTPSHQVTQMGQEVILRCVPISNHLYFYWYRQILGQKVEFLVSFYNNEISEKSEIFDDQFSVERPDGSNFTLKIRSTKLEDSAMYFCASKPGWDQPQHFGDGTRLSIL.

This chain connects TRBV30 to TRBJ1-3; D gene unclear. The CDR3 has 12 residues. Deletions cut 2 bases from V and 0 bases from J, with 2 bases between. Germline V gives CDR1 GTSNPN, CDR2 SVGIG (reference sequence). CDR3 in amino acids: CAWSYSGNTIYF. As DNA, the CDR3 is TGTGCCTGGAGTTACTCTGGAAACACCATATATTTT.